This passage covers 8 T cell receptor beta chains from one sample sequenced in a study of post-analysis software for immune sequencing data. The study's findings and limits: Among about 5 TRBV segments more frequent in patients than controls were TRBV5-6, TRBV5-1 and TRBV20-1.

Unique molecular identifiers had been added to the TCR beta cDNA libraries. TCRdb re-called the PCR reads through MiXCR, storing one row per CDR3 protein. Among over 250,000 distinct CDR3 sequences listed, 36% were seen once. What these receptors recognize is not known. The source material was blood. The receptors come from a girl aged 5-17 years with multiple sclerosis.

This clonotype has at least ten counts. The chain recombines TRBV7-8 with TRBJ1-2; D possibly corresponds to TRBD1 (6 bases). The CDR3 totals 18 residues. Germline CDR1 and CDR2: SGHVS and FQNEAQ. V lost 7 bases to trimming and J lost 1 base, with 25 bases between them. The CDR3 DNA reads as TGTGCCAGCAAAAGAGGGGGAGCCAGAACAGCAGTTAACTATGGCTACACCTTC. Residues: CASKRGGARTAVNYGYTF. Complete variable domain (other parts from reference TRBV7-8 and TRBJ1-2): GAGVSQSPRYKVAKRGQDVALRCDPISGHVSLFWYQQALGQGPEFLTYFQNEAQLDKSGLPSDRFFAERPEGSVSTLKIQRTQQEDSAVYLCASKRGGARTAVNYGYTFGSGTRLTVV.

This sequence joins TRBV5-4 and TRBJ1-2; TRBD1 aligns across 7 bases. V shed 3 bases and J 8 bases; nucleotides not matched to a gene: 7. Germline values: CDR1 SGHNT, CDR2 YYREEE (reference sequence). The CDR3 length is 13 residues. The CDR3, as DNA: TGTGCCAGCAGCTCGCCGGACAGGCTAGGCTACACCTTC. Translation gives CASSSPDRLGYTF.

J is TRBJ2-7 and V is TRBV10-3; weak D call: TRBD1 (6 bases). The CDR3 contains 14 residues. V lost 10 bases and J 4 bases, leaving 20 bases between the germline ends. CDR1 and CDR2 (germline): ENHRY, SYGVKD. The CDR3 nucleotides are TGTGCCAGCAGCCAGCTGGGGGCGGAGTACGAGCAGTACTTC. Protein sequence: CASSQLGAEYEQYF.

In regard to this clonotype: A read error may explain this, as a much larger clone is one base away. The chain is built from TRBV28 and TRBJ2-5; 7 nucleotides align to TRBD1. Germline CDR1 is MDHEN and CDR2 is SYDVKM. V was pared by 7 bases and J by 11 bases, with 13 bases of the junction left unmatched. CDR3 size: 13 residues. In DNA form, the CDR3 reads TGTGCCAGCATCAGGGGGAAATACAATGAGCAGTACTTC. Translation: CASIRGKYNEQYF.

Of note for this clonotype: Because it lacks the conserved phenylalanine or tryptophan at the end, this CDR3 is likely a read error. The V and J genes are TRBV15 and TRBJ2-1; 13 bases agree with TRBD2. CDR1 and CDR2 from the germline V gene are LNHNV and YYDKDF (reference sequence). The CDR3 is made up of 15 amino acids. The J segment lost 8 bases and the V segment lost 4 bases, leaving 5 bases of the junction unmatched. The CDR3 is CATSKTSGGADEQFL. CDR3 nucleotides: TGTGCCACCAGCAAAACTAGCGGGGGGGCCGATGAGCAGTTCTTA.

This clonotype was counted at least ten times. One end of the junction fails to match germline, which may point to a read error. This sequence joins TRBV6-1 and TRBJ2-3; D perhaps matches TRBD2 (5 bases). Germline assignment: CDR1 MNHNS and CDR2 SASEGT. CDR3 length: 13 residues. CDR3 in DNA: TGTGCCAGCAGGGAAGCGGCTACAGATACGCAGTATTTT. Amino acids: CASREAATDTQYF.

V is TRBV21-1 and J is TRBJ1-1; TRBD1 is the table's D call and was not checked against the DNA. TRBV21-1 is assigned pseudogene status. This CDR3 region has 18 residues. Written as DNA, the CDR3 is TGTGCCAGCAGCAAAGGGGGGACAGGGTACTACAAAACGACTGAAGCTTTCTTT. Translated: CASSKGGTGYYKTTEAFF.

This clonotype was recorded many times. V usage is TRBV7-2 and J usage is TRBJ2-5, with D hard to call. CDR1 and CDR2 (germline): SGHTA, FQGNSA. The V end lost 1 base, the J end lost 4 bases, and 10 bases lay between the germline ends. This CDR3 is 14 amino acids long. CDR3 sequence (DNA): TGTGCCAGCAGCTTAGTTTCGGCAGTAGAGACCCAGTACTTC. This gives the protein CASSLVSAVETQYF.